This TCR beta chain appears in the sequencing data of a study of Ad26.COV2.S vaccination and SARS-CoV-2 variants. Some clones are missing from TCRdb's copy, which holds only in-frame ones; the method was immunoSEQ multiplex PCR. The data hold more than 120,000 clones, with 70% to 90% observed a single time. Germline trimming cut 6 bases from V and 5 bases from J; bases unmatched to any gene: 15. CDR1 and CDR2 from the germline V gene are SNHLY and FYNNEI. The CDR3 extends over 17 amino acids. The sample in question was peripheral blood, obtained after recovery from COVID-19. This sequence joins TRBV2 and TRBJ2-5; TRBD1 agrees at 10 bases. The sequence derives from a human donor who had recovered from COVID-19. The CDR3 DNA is TGTGCCAGCAGCTATAGGACAGGGGGAGAAGTAGGCGAGACCCAGTACTTC. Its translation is CASSYRTGGEVGETQYF.